Shown below are 32 T cell receptor beta chains from a single sample sequenced in a study of OX40 agonist ivuxolimab in advanced cancers. Sequenced by immunoSEQ multiplex PCR; TCRdb stores in-frame clones only, minus some. The sample shows 20,000 to 25,000 clones, approximately 80% of them seen only once. The source was CD4+ or CD8+ T cells sorted from blood, collected in a trial of the OX40 agonist ivuxolimab. These receptors all stem from an adult with an advanced solid tumor such as melanoma, head and neck, liver or kidney cancer.

This rearrangement joins TRBV11-2 to TRBJ1-1; 7 bases map to TRBD1. V dropped 5 bases and J dropped 0; count of bases not matched to a gene: 6. In germline, CDR1 is SGHAT, CDR2 FQNNGV. The CDR3 has 15 amino acids. The CDR3 here is CASSPGGVLNTEAFF. The CDR3 bases are TGTGCCAGCAGCCCAGGGGGGGTGTTGAACACTGAAGCTTTCTTT.

This chain uses TRBV7-9 with TRBJ2-7; 10 bases are a match to TRBD1. CDR1 and CDR2 (germline): SEHNR, FQNEAQ (reference sequence). The CDR3 loop spans 15 amino acids. The junction had 7 bases not matched to a gene; V was cut back by 5 bases and J by 3 bases. CDR3 sequence reads: CASSAEGQGIYEQYF. CDR3 nucleotides: TGTGCCAGCAGCGCCGAGGGACAGGGGATCTACGAGCAGTACTTC.

The rearrangement joins TRBV7-2 to TRBJ1-5; D uncertain. Per germline, CDR1 SGHTA and CDR2 FQGNSA. V was cut by 1 base and J by 3 bases, with 1 base left in between. The CDR3 runs 12 residues. CDR3 region: CASSLVNQPQHF. For the CDR3, the DNA is TGTGCCAGCAGCTTAGTCAATCAGCCCCAGCATTTT.

The table lists this clone with a count of one. The chain couples TRBV28 to TRBJ2-7; 11 nucleotides align to TRBD2. The CDR3 is 17 amino acids. The junction had 10 bases not matched to a gene; V was cut back by 6 bases and J by 0 bases. Germline V gives CDR1 MDHEN, CDR2 SYDVKM. The CDR3, as DNA: TGTGCCAGCAGAAAACTAGCGGGAGCTTCGTACTCCTACGAGCAGTACTTC. Protein sequence: CASRKLAGASYSYEQYF.

This clone rates as medium-sized (0.01 to 0.1%). The junction shows a germline mismatch at one end, possibly a read error. In the same sample, other DNA sequences code for this CDR3. The chain has TRBV4-1 and TRBJ2-7; unclear D gene. Germline CDR1 and CDR2: MGHRA and YSYEKL. The CDR3 runs to 12 residues. CDR3 loop: CASSPGGYEQYF. The CDR3 nucleotides are TGTGCCAGCAGCCCGGGTGGCTACGAGCAGTACTTC.

V is TRBV28 and J is TRBJ2-7, with 7 bases that match TRBD1. The germline gives CDR1 MDHEN, CDR2 SYDVKM. Trimming at V came to 7 bases and at J to 5 bases, leaving 8 bases not matched to a gene. The CDR3 length is 13 residues. The CDR3 is CASTGTVVHEQYF. In DNA form, the CDR3 reads TGTGCCAGCACCGGGACAGTAGTCCACGAGCAGTACTTC.

On this clone: A junction boundary mismatches the germline segment, possibly from a read error. Different DNA sequences within this sample yield the same CDR3. The rearrangement joins TRBV7-9 to TRBJ2-1; no reliable D call. Germline CDR1 reads SEHNR; CDR2 reads FQNEAQ (reference sequence). There are 12 residues in the CDR3. The CDR3 DNA sequence: TGCGCCAGCAGCTTAGGAGTAAATGAGCAGTTCTTC. Its translation: CASSLGVNEQFF.

CDR3 sequence reads: CASSHGLAGGWNEQFF. DNA for the CDR3: TGTGCCAGCAGCCACGGACTAGCGGGAGGGTGGAATGAGCAGTTCTTC. The chain is built from TRBV9 and TRBJ2-1; 15 bases align to TRBD2. Per germline, CDR1 SGDLS and CDR2 YYNGEE. The CDR3 contains 16 residues. Trimming removed 4 bases from V and 7 bases from J; junction bases left unmatched: 6.

The V gene is TRBV28, the J gene TRBJ1-5; TRBD1 agrees at 9 bases. This CDR3 contains 18 residues. The ends lost 6 bases at V and 7 bases at J; junction bases unmatched: 19. The germline gives CDR1 MDHEN, CDR2 SYDVKM. DNA of the CDR3: TGTGCCAGCAGCTCCGGCGGGACAGGGCTCCCCACGGGGCAGCCCCAGCATTTT. Amino acids: CASSSGGTGLPTGQPQHF.

This chain connects TRBV28 to TRBJ1-1; 7 bases are a match to TRBD1. V trimming: 6 bases; J trimming: 4 bases; junction bases outside the gene matches: 14. Germline CDR1 and CDR2: MDHEN and SYDVKM. The CDR3 extends over 16 amino acids. The CDR3 is CASRTDRDALGTEAFF. In nucleotides, the CDR3 is TGTGCCAGCAGGACTGACAGGGACGCCCTCGGCACTGAAGCTTTCTTT.

This chain joins TRBV10-3 and TRBJ2-2, with 10 bases fitting TRBD2. From germline, CDR1 is ENHRY and CDR2 SYGVKD. The CDR3 sequence is 17 residues long. V lost 10 bases to trimming and J lost 5 bases; unmatched junction nucleotides: 16. In nucleotides, the CDR3 is TGTGCCACAAGGCTAGCGGGAGTATTTTCGGGGACCGGGGAGCTGTTTTTT. Residues: CATRLAGVFSGTGELFF.

With regard to this clone: Its ends do not fully match the called genes, so a read error is possible. CDR3 protein: CASTLALVGTQGATEAFF. CDR3 bases: TGCGCCAGCACCTTGGCGCTGGTGGGCACACAGGGGGCCACTGAAGCTTTCTTT. J is TRBJ1-1 and V is TRBV5-1; TRBD1 agrees at 9 bases. This CDR3 comprises 18 residues. CDR1 and CDR2 (germline): SGHRS, YFSETQ.

This clone showed up just a few times. The rearrangement joins TRBV6-4 to TRBJ2-2; 10 bases are shared with TRBD2. CDR3 length: 15 amino acids. CDR1 and CDR2 (germline): MRHNA, SNTAGT. V trimming: 2 bases; J trimming: 5 bases; junction bases outside the gene matches: 2. CDR3 loop: CASSDLAGETGELFF. The CDR3 bases are TGTGCCAGCAGTGACCTAGCGGGAGAGACCGGGGAGCTGTTTTTT.

This sequence joins TRBV19 and TRBJ2-5, with 7 positions matching TRBD2. From germline, CDR1 is LNHDA and CDR2 SQIVND (reference sequence). V trimming: 3 bases; J trimming: 0 bases; junction bases outside the gene matches: 4. This CDR3 comprises 15 residues. The CDR3 sequence: CASSISGGYQETQYF. The CDR3 DNA follows: TGTGCCAGTAGTATTTCGGGGGGTTACCAAGAGACCCAGTACTTC.

The genes are TRBV10-3 and TRBJ2-7, with a weak D call TRBD2 (6 bases). Germline CDR1 reads ENHRY; CDR2 reads SYGVKD. The CDR3 totals 14 residues. V dropped 4 bases and J dropped 4 bases, with 14 bases sitting between them. The CDR3 here is CAISVATGGYEQYF. DNA for the CDR3: TGTGCCATCAGTGTGGCGACTGGAGGGTACGAGCAGTACTTC.

The DNA of the CDR3 is TGTGCCAGCAGCATAGGGACGGCCAGCACAGATACGCAGTATTTT. This translates into CASSIGTASTDTQYF. The V and J genes are TRBV27 and TRBJ2-3, with D perhaps TRBD1 or TRBD2 (5 bases each). The CDR3 consists of 15 residues. CDR1 and CDR2 from the germline V gene are MNHEY and SMNVEV (reference sequence). The V gene lost 6 bases and the J gene lost 0 bases, with 13 bases spanning the gap.

This clone occurred once. CDR3 sequence reads: CASPDWTGAQNTEAFF. The CDR3 DNA is TGCGCCAGCCCTGACTGGACAGGGGCCCAGAACACTGAAGCTTTCTTT. The chain combines TRBV10-1 with TRBJ1-1; 9 bases are shared with TRBD1. Germline V gives CDR1 WNHNN, CDR2 SYGVQD (reference sequence). This CDR3 region has 16 residues. V was clipped by 8 bases and J by 1 base; unmatched bases: 11.

The chain couples TRBV27 to TRBJ1-2; 7 bases map to TRBD1. In germline, CDR1 is MNHEY, CDR2 SMNVEV (reference sequence). Germline trimming cut 8 bases from V and 0 bases from J; bases unmatched to any gene: 9. The CDR3 is 15 amino acids. DNA for the CDR3: TGTGCCAGCGATTACGGGGACAGAACTAACTATGGCTACACCTTC. This translates into CASDYGDRTNYGYTF.

This sequence joins TRBV4-1 and TRBJ2-1, with D maybe TRBD2 (5 bases). Germline V gives CDR1 MGHRA, CDR2 YSYEKL. The germline V and J ends were trimmed by 0 bases and 6 bases, with 12 bases remaining between them. There are 15 residues in the CDR3. In DNA, the CDR3 is TGCGCCAGCAGCCAAGAAACTAGGGTGGGCAATGAGCAGTTCTTC. Translated, it gives CASSQETRVGNEQFF.

In its sample, this clone was seen once. In nucleotides, the CDR3 is TGTGCCAGCAGCTCGGGACAGGGGGAGACGCCCCAGCATTTT. Its translation is CASSSGQGETPQHF. The chain joins TRBV11-2 to TRBJ1-5; 11 bases fit TRBD1. CDR1 SGHAT and CDR2 FQNNGV come from the germline V gene. This CDR3 has 14 residues. The trim removed 4 bases at V and 9 bases at J, leaving 5 bases unmatched.

The chain carries TRBV9 and TRBJ2-3; D uncertain. The V end was cut by 2 bases, the J end by 2 bases, with 15 bases between. Germline V CDR1 and CDR2: SGDLS, YYNGEE. The CDR3 is made up of 16 amino acids. The CDR3 spells CASSVGWGSHTDTQYF. The CDR3 DNA sequence: TGTGCCAGCAGCGTGGGGTGGGGTTCTCACACAGATACGCAGTATTTT.

The CDR3 DNA is TGTGCCAGTAGTATATTCACCTACAATGAGCAGTTCTTC. It specifies CASSIFTYNEQFF. The chain couples TRBV19 to TRBJ2-1; D is undetermined. This CDR3 is 13 amino acids long. Germline V gene data show CDR1 as LNHDA and CDR2 as SQIVND (reference sequence). The V end was cut by 2 bases, the J end by 2 bases, with 4 bases between.

The V gene is TRBV5-1, the J gene TRBJ2-1; TRBD2 matches at 9 bases. CDR3 length: 16 amino acids. Germline lookup yields CDR1 SGHRS and CDR2 YFSETQ. The V gene end was trimmed by 4 bases and the J gene end by 6 bases; junction bases not matched to a gene: 11. In DNA form, the CDR3 reads TGCGCCAGCAGCCCCCGGGTAGCGGGAGCCTCCAATGAGCAGTTCTTC. Its protein is CASSPRVAGASNEQFF.

The genes are TRBV5-8 and TRBJ2-3, with D hard to call. V lost 2 bases and J lost 2, with 15 bases in between. Per the germline V gene, CDR1 is SGHTS and CDR2 is YDEGEE. This CDR3 spans 16 amino acids. In nucleotides, the CDR3 is TGTGCCAGCAGCTTTCTTTTCTGGGCGGCCACAGATACGCAGTATTTT. Translated: CASSFLFWAATDTQYF.

V is TRBV6-1 and J is TRBJ1-5, with no clear D. The V gene's germline CDR1 is MNHNS and CDR2 SASEGT. Between the trimmed V and J ends, which lost 0 bases and 10 bases, there was a span of 16 bases. The CDR3 extends over 15 amino acids. CDR3 sequence: CASSEAHDPVAPQHF. CDR3 DNA: TGTGCCAGCAGTGAAGCGCATGATCCTGTGGCTCCCCAGCATTTT.

This chain joins TRBV9 and TRBJ2-1; 9 positions agree with TRBD1. V lost 0 bases to trimming and J lost 10 bases; unmatched junction nucleotides: 5. The germline V gene encodes CDR1 SGDLS and CDR2 YYNGEE. This CDR3 is 14 amino acids long. The CDR3 loop is CASSVAYRGREQFF. DNA for the CDR3: TGTGCCAGCAGCGTAGCTTACAGGGGGCGCGAGCAGTTCTTC.

This clone occurred once. The chain carries TRBV2 and TRBJ2-6; 9 nucleotides match TRBD1. The CDR3 loop spans 19 amino acids. V lost 6 bases to trimming and J lost 0 bases; unmatched junction nucleotides: 12. Per the germline V gene, CDR1 is SNHLY and CDR2 is FYNNEI. This chain's CDR3 is CASRGNDRGNPSGANVLTF. DNA for the CDR3: TGTGCCAGCAGGGGAAATGACAGGGGGAACCCCTCTGGGGCCAACGTCCTGACTTTC.

A single count supports this clone. This sequence joins TRBV27 and TRBJ2-1; 12 positions match TRBD2. This CDR3 comprises 17 residues. Unmatched junction bases numbered 5, after V lost 0 bases and J lost 5 bases. CDR1 is MNHEY and CDR2 is SMNVEV in the germline V gene (reference sequence). CDR3 region: CASSLSSSSGGDNEQFF. DNA of the CDR3: TGTGCCAGCAGTTTATCCTCTTCTAGCGGGGGGGACAATGAGCAGTTCTTC.

The genes are TRBV28 and TRBJ2-1; tentative D call: TRBD2 (6 bases). V was pared by 5 bases and J by 4 bases, with 15 bases between. The germline V gene encodes CDR1 MDHEN and CDR2 SYDVKM. The CDR3 is made up of 15 amino acids. CDR3 nucleotide sequence: TGTGCCAGCAGTCACCGCGCTAGCGCGTACAATGAGCAGTTCTTC. The encoded protein is CASSHRASAYNEQFF.

The chain carries TRBV7-9 and TRBJ2-5; D is ambiguous. Per the germline V gene, CDR1 is SEHNR and CDR2 is FQNEAQ (reference sequence). V shed 5 bases and J shed 1 base, with 11 bases lying between them. This CDR3 has 14 residues. CDR3 residues: CASSPPDGQETQYF. The CDR3 DNA sequence: TGTGCCAGCAGCCCTCCGGACGGCCAAGAGACCCAGTACTTC.

The chain couples TRBV27 to TRBJ2-1; 14 nucleotides align to TRBD2. The CDR3 is 17 residues long. CDR1 and CDR2 from the germline V gene are MNHEY and SMNVEV (reference sequence). After removal of 8 bases from V and 8 bases from J, the junction contained 14 bases not matched to a gene. The CDR3 nucleotides read TGTGCCAGCCGGGCCGGGACTAGCGGGAGAGGTGGCGATGAGCAGTTCTTC. Its translation is CASRAGTSGRGGDEQFF.

The J gene is TRBJ1-1, the V gene TRBV29-1; 9 bases are a match to TRBD1. Per the germline V gene, CDR1 is SQVTM and CDR2 is ANQGSEA. This CDR3 is built from 12 residues. The J segment lost 3 bases and the V segment lost 7 bases, leaving 3 bases of the junction unmatched. As DNA, the CDR3 is TGCAGCGCCGACAGGGGGGACACTGAAGCTTTCTTT. Translated, it gives CSADRGDTEAFF.